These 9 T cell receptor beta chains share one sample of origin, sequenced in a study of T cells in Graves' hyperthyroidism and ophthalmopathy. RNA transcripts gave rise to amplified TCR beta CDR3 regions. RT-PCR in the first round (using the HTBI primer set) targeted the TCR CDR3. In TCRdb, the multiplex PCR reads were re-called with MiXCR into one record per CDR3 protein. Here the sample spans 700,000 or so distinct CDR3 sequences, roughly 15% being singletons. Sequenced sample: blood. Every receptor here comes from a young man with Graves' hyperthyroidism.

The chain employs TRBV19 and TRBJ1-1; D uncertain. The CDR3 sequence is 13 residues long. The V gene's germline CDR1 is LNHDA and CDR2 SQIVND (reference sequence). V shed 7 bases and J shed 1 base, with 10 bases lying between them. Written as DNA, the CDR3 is TGTGCCAGTACCTTTTGGGGGAACACTGAAGCTTTCTTT. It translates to CASTFWGNTEAFF.

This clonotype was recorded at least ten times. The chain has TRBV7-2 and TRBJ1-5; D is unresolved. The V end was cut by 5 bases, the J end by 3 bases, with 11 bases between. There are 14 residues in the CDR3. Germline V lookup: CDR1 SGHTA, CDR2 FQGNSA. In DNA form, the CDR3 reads TGTGCCAGCAGCACTTATGGGCCCAATCAGCCCCAGCATTTT. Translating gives CASSTYGPNQPQHF. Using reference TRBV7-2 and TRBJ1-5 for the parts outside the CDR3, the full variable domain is GAGVSQSPSNKVTEKGKDVELRCDPISGHTALYWYRQSLGQGLEFLIYFQGNSAPDKSGLPSDRFSAERTGGSVSTLTIQRTQQEDSAVYLCASSTYGPNQPQHFGDGTRLSIL.

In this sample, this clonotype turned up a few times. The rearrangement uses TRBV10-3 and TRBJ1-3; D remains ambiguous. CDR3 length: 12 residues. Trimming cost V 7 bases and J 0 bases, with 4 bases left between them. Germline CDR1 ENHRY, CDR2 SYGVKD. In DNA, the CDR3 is TGTGCCATCAAAGGCTCTGGAAACACCATATATTTT. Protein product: CAIKGSGNTIYF.

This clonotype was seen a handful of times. The CDR3 nucleotides are TGTGCTAGTGGGCCCGGAGGGGGGTACAATTCACCCCTCCACTTT. Translation gives CASGPGGGYNSPLHF. This rearrangement joins TRBV12-5 to TRBJ1-6; D perhaps matches TRBD1 (6 bases). Germline CDR1 and CDR2: LGHNT and FRNRAP. V was cut by 6 bases and J by 7 bases, with 16 bases left in between. This CDR3 has 15 amino acids.

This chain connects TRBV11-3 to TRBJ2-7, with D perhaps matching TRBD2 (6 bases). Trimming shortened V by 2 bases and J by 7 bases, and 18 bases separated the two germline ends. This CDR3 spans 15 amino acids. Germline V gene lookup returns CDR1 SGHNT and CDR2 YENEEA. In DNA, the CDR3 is TGTGCCAGCAGCTTATTTTTGGCGGGACCCTCAGAGCAGTACTTC. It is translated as CASSLFLAGPSEQYF. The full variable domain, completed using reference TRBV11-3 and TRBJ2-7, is EAGVVQSPRYKIIEKKQPVAFWCNPISGHNTLYWYLQNLGQGPELLIRYENEEAVDDSQLPKDRFSAERLKGVDSTLKIQPAELGDSAVYLCASSLFLAGPSEQYFGPGTRLTVT.

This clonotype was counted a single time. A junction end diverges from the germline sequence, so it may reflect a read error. The CDR3 nucleotides are TGTGCCAGCTCCCCGGGACAGGGGTCAAACATTCAGTGCTTC. It specifies CASSPGQGSNIQCF. The chain employs TRBV18 and TRBJ2-4; 10 bases map to TRBD1. Germline lookup yields CDR1 KGHSH and CDR2 LQKENI. The CDR3 is 14 residues long. Variable domain in full (rest from reference TRBV18 and TRBJ2-4): NAGVMQNPRHLVRRRGQEARLRCSPMKGHSHVYWYRQLPEEGLKFMVYLQKENIIDESGMPKERFSAEFPKEGPSILRIQQVVRGDSAAYFCASSPGQGSNIQCFGAGTRLSVL.

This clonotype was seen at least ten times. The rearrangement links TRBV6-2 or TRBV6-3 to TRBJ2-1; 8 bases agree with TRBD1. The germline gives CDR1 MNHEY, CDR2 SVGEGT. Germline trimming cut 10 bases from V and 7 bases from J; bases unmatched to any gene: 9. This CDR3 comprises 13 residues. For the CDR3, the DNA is TGTGCCACCTCCGGGACAGGAGGGAATGAGCAGTTCTTC. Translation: CATSGTGGNEQFF.

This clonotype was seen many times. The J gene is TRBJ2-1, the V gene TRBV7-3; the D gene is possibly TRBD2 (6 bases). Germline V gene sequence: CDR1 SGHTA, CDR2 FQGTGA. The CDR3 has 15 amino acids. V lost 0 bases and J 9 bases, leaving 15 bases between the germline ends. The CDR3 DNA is TGTGCCAGCAGCTTAACGAGGGGCGGGATGGGTGAGCAGTTCTTC. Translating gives CASSLTRGGMGEQFF.

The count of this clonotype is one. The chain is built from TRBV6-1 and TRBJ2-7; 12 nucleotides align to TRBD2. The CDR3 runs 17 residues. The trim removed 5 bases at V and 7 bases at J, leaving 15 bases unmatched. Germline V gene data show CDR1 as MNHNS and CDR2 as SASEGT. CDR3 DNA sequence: TGTGCCAGCAGTCATTTCCCTAGCGGGAGGGGCATTTGGGAGCAGTACTTC. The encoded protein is CASSHFPSGRGIWEQYF.